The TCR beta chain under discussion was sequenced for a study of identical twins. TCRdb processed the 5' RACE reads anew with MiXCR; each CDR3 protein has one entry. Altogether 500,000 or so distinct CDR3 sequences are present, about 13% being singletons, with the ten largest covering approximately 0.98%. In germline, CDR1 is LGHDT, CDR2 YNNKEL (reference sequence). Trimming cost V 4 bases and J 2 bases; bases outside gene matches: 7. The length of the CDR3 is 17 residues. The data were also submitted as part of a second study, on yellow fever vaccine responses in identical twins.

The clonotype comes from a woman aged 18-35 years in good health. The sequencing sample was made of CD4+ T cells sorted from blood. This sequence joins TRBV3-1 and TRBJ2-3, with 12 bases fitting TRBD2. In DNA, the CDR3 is TGTGCCAGCAGCCTACGGACTAGCGGGGACCACACAGATACGCAGTATTTT. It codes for CASSLRTSGDHTDTQYF.